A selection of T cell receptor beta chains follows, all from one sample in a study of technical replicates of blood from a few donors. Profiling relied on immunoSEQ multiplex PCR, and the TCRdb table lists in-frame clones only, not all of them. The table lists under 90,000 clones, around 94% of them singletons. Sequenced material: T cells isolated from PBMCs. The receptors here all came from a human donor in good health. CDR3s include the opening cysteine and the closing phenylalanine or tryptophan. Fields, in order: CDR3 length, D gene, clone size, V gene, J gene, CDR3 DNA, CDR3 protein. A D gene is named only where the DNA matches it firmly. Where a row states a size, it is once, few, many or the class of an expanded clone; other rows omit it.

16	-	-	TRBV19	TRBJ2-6	TGTGCCAGTAGTATGGGGAGTCTTCTAGGGGCCAACGTCCTGACTTTC	CASSMGSLLGANVLTF
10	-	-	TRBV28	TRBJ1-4	TGTGCCACCCTTAATGAAAAACTGTTTTTT	CATLNEKLFF
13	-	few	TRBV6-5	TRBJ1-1	TGTGCCAGCAGTCTGGGACAGAACACTGAAGCTTTCTTT	CASSLGQNTEAFF
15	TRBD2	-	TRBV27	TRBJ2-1	TGTGCCAGCACCGCGAGCGGGGCTTCCTACAATGAGCAGTTCTTC	CASTASGASYNEQFF
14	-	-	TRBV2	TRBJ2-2	TGTGCCAGCAGTGAGGGGCCCGGCTCCGGGGAGCTGTTTTTT	CASSEGPGSGELFF
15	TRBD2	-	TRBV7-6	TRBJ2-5	TGTGCCAGCAGCTTAGGTTCGGGGGGACAAGAGACCCAGTACTTC	CASSLGSGGQETQYF
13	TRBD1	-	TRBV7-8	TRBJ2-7	TGTGCCAGCAGCATAAGACAGGGTTTCGAGCAGTACTTC	CASSIRQGFEQYF
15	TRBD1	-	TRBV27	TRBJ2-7	TGTGCCAGCAGCTACACGACGGGACAGAGCTACGAGCAGTACTTC	CASSYTTGQSYEQYF
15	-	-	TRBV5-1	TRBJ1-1	TGCGCCAGCAGCTTGGGTGGAGGAAGTGGGGCTGAAGCTTTCTTT	CASSLGGGSGAEAFF
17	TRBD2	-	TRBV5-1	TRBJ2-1	TGCGCCAGCAGCTTGGCCTTAGGACTAGCGGAGCACAATGAGCAGTTCTTC	CASSLALGLAEHNEQFF
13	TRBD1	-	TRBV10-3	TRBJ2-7	TGTGCCGCAACCCGGGACAGGGCGGGTGAGCAGTACTTC	CAATRDRAGEQYF
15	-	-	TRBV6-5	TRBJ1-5	TGTGCCAGCAGTTACGGGGGGGCGAGCAATCAGCCCCAGCATTTT	CASSYGGASNQPQHF
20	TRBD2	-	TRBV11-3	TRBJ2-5	TGTGCCAGCAGCTCACCCTCGTTCGCGGGGGGGCTGAGAGGGCAAGAGACCCAGTACTTC	CASSSPSFAGGLRGQETQYF
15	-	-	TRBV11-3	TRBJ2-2	TGTGCCAGCAGCTTATCCAGGGGGGAGACCGGGGAGCTGTTTTTT	CASSLSRGETGELFF
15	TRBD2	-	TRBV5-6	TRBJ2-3	TGTGCCAGCAGCTTCGGGACTACTGTCACAGATACGCAGTATTTT	CASSFGTTVTDTQYF
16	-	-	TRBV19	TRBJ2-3	TGTGCCAGTAGTAATCAGCCGGGACTCAACACAGATACGCAGTATTTT	CASSNQPGLNTDTQYF
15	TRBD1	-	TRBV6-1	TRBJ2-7	TGTGCCAGCAGTGATCCGGGACAGCCTGTCTACGAGCAGTACTTC	CASSDPGQPVYEQYF
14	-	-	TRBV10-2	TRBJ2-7	TGCGCCAGCAGTGATAAGGCGGGCGGCTACGAGCAGTACTTC	CASSDKAGGYEQYF
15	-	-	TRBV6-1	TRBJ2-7	TGTGCCAGCAGTGAAGCTTCGAGCGAGCGCTACGAGCAGTACTTC	CASSEASSERYEQYF
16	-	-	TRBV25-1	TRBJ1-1	TGTGCCAGCAGTGAATTAAGAGGGGGTTCGTACACTGAAGCTTTCTTT	CASSELRGGSYTEAFF
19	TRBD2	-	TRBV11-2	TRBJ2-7	TGTGCCAGCAGCTTAGGGAGTAGCTCCCGACTAGCGGGATCCTACGAGCAGTACTTC	CASSLGSSSRLAGSYEQYF
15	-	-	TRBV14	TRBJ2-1	TGTGCCAGCAGCCAAGAGCAGGGCTCCTACAATGAGCAGTTCTTC	CASSQEQGSYNEQFF
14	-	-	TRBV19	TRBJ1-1	TGTGCCAGTAGTACCCTAGGGGCAATCACTGAAGCTTTCTTT	CASSTLGAITEAFF
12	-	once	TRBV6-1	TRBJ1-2	TGTGCCAGCAGTTCCAGTAACTATGGCTACACCTTC	CASSSSNYGYTF
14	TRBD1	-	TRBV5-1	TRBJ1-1	TGCGCCAGCAGCTGGGACAGGGAAAACGCTGAAGCTTTCTTT	CASSWDRENAEAFF
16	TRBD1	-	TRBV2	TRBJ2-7	TGTGCCAGCATGTCGGACAGGGGGCGAATAGTCTACGAGCAGTACTTC	CASMSDRGRIVYEQYF
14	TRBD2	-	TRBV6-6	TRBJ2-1	TGTGCCAGCAGTTATATGGGGGAGGGCCATGAGCAGTTCTTC	CASSYMGEGHEQFF
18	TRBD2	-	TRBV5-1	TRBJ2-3	TGCGCCAGCAGCTTGAGTATTCGGCTAGCGGGGGACACAGATACGCAGTATTTT	CASSLSIRLAGDTDTQYF
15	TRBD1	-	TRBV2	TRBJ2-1	TGTGCCAGCAGGACAGGGGATGGAGCTTACAATGAGCAGTTCTTC	CASRTGDGAYNEQFF
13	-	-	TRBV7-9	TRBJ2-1	TGTGCCAGCAGCTTTATGGCCTCAAATGAGCAGTTCTTC	CASSFMASNEQFF
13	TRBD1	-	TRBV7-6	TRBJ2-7	TGTGCCAGCAGCATAACAGGGGTTCGCGAGCAGTACTTC	CASSITGVREQYF
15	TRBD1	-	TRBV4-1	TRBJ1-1	TGCGCCAGCAGCCAAGTGGGACAGGGTGAAGTTGAAGCTTTCTTT	CASSQVGQGEVEAFF
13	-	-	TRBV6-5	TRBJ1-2	TGTGCCAGCAGCTCTTCGGGAGCGGATGGCTACACCTTC	CASSSSGADGYTF